This T cell receptor (beta chain) was identified during a study of T cell repertoires in cytomegalovirus infection. General study findings and limits: HLA-C-restricted CMV-specific TCR beta clonotypes prevailed in the ex vivo response.

The V and J ends lost 0 bases and 0 bases respectively, with 12 bases between them. The CDR3 extends over 17 amino acids. Germline loops: CDR1 SGHTA, CDR2 FQGNSA. Via MiXCR, TCRdb re-called the reads, giving one row per CDR3 protein. The sample lists 170,000 or so distinct CDR3 sequences; about 15% were seen once. To note about this clonotype: Its antigen is undetermined.

The chain links TRBV7-2 to TRBJ1-3, with no clear D. This TCR was sampled from a human donor in good health (CMV status not recorded). Some clones in this sample may be carry-over from other donors' samples. Specimen: CD8+ T cells from PBMCs. The CDR3 loop is CASSLAPLRNSGNTIYF. The CDR3 DNA is TGTGCCAGCAGCTTAGCTCCCCTCAGAAACTCTGGAAACACCATATATTTT. Complete variable domain (other parts from reference TRBV7-2 and TRBJ1-3): GAGVSQSPSNKVTEKGKDVELRCDPISGHTALYWYRQSLGQGLEFLIYFQGNSAPDKSGLPSDRFSAERTGGSVSTLTIQRTQQEDSAVYLCASSLAPLRNSGNTIYFGEGSWLTVV.